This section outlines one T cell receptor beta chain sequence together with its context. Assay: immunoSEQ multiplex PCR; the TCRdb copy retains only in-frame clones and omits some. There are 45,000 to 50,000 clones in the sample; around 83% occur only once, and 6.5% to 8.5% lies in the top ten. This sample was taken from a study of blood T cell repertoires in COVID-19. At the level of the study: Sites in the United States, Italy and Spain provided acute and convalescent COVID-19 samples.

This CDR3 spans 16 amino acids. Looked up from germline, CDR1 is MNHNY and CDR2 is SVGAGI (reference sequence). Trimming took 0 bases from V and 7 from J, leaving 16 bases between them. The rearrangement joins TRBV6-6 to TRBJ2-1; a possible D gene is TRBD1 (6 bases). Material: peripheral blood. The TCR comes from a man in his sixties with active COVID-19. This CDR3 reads CASSYSGQRGLNEQFF. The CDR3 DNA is TGTGCCAGCAGTTACTCGGGCCAAAGGGGGTTAAATGAGCAGTTCTTC.